The 23 T cell receptor beta chains presented below share a single source sample, sequenced in a study of shared clonotypes between healthy human individuals. The naive CD8 subset, CD45RO-negative cells positively selected for CCR7, excluded terminally differentiated effector memory CD45RA+ cells. TCRdb keeps only in-frame clones here, not all; method: immunoSEQ multiplex PCR. The sample lists roughly 2,000,000 clones; about 93% were seen once. The sample was naive CD8+ T cells from PBMCs. Every receptor here comes from a man aged 18 to 29 in good health. Some clones in this sample may be carry-over from other donors' samples.

The chain recombines TRBV28 with TRBJ2-7; D possibly matches TRBD1 or TRBD2 (5 bases each). Trimming removed 5 bases from V and 2 bases from J, with 16 bases in between. Per the germline V gene, CDR1 is MDHEN and CDR2 is SYDVKM. The CDR3 spans 15 residues. CDR3 amino acids: CASSPPGQNAYEQYF. CDR3 sequence (DNA): TGTGCCAGCAGTCCCCCGGGGCAGAACGCCTACGAGCAGTACTTC.

The J gene is TRBJ2-1, the V gene TRBV6-1; D is perhaps TRBD2 (6 bases). Trimming took 3 bases from V and 9 from J, leaving 18 bases between them. The CDR3 covers 15 residues. From germline, CDR1 is MNHNS and CDR2 SASEGT. This CDR3 is CASSDTLILATEQFF. The CDR3 DNA reads TGTGCCAGCAGTGATACCCTTATACTAGCCACTGAGCAGTTCTTC.

The chain is built from TRBV7-8 and TRBJ2-7; D unclear. This CDR3 is built from 14 residues. V was clipped by 5 bases and J by 3 bases, with 14 bases between them. Germline CDR1 and CDR2: SGHVS and FQNEAQ. The CDR3 nucleotides read TGTGCCAGCAGCCCATCGGCAGGCGGCTACGAGCAGTACTTC. Encoded protein: CASSPSAGGYEQYF.

This clone has just one count. The J gene is TRBJ2-1, the V gene TRBV14; a possible D gene is TRBD1 (5 bases). V was shortened by 1 base and J by 3 bases, with 10 bases between the two germline ends. Germline CDR1 SGHDN, CDR2 FVKESK. This CDR3 has 15 residues. CDR3 sequence: CASSQARAYYNEQFF. The CDR3, as DNA: TGTGCCAGCAGCCAAGCCAGGGCCTACTACAATGAGCAGTTCTTC.

This clone showed up just a few times. Distinct nucleotide sequences in the sample also encode this CDR3. The J gene is TRBJ1-1, the V gene TRBV7-9, with a tentative D call TRBD1 (5 bases). From germline, CDR1 is SEHNR and CDR2 FQNEAQ (reference sequence). CDR3 size: 12 residues. V lost 1 base to trimming and J lost 8 bases, with 8 bases between them. The CDR3 DNA reads as TGTGCCAGCAGCTTAGGGCCAGGGGAAGCTTTCTTT. Amino acids: CASSLGPGEAFF.

The chain combines TRBV7-9 with TRBJ2-7; 9 bases are shared with TRBD2. V lost 5 bases, J lost 4 bases, and 6 bases stayed unmatched. Germline values: CDR1 SEHNR, CDR2 FQNEAQ (reference sequence). This CDR3 is built from 14 residues. CDR3 amino acids: CASSEWTSEYEQYF. In nucleotides, the CDR3 is TGTGCCAGCAGCGAATGGACTAGCGAGTACGAGCAGTACTTC.

The chain combines TRBV4-1 with TRBJ1-4; tentative D call: TRBD1 (5 bases). The length of the CDR3 is 15 residues. Germline lookup yields CDR1 MGHRA and CDR2 YSYEKL. The V end was cut by 0 bases, the J end by 7 bases, with 12 bases between. The CDR3 spells CASSQDPGRAEKLFF. As DNA, the CDR3 is TGCGCCAGCAGCCAAGACCCCGGCAGGGCTGAAAAACTGTTTTTT.

The V call is TRBV6-5, the J call TRBJ1-1; possibly TRBD1 for D (5 bases). The V gene lost 2 bases and the J gene lost 8 bases, with 15 bases spanning the gap. The CDR3 has 14 amino acids. Germline loops: CDR1 MNHEY, CDR2 SVGAGI. This CDR3 reads CASSYGGIWGEAFF. CDR3 nucleotides: TGTGCCAGCAGTTACGGTGGGATTTGGGGGGAAGCTTTCTTT.

This clone was observed once. The rearrangement uses TRBV27 and TRBJ1-5; D gene ambiguous. V was pared by 2 bases and J by 3 bases, with 5 bases between. The CDR3 is made up of 13 amino acids. Germline values: CDR1 MNHEY, CDR2 SMNVEV (reference sequence). Written as DNA, the CDR3 is TGTGCCAGCAGTTTAGAAGCCAATCAGCCCCAGCATTTT. It translates to CASSLEANQPQHF.

The chain has TRBV29-1 and TRBJ2-7; 11 bases line up with TRBD2. After removal of 6 bases from V and 2 bases from J, the junction contained 12 bases not matched to a gene. Germline V CDR1 and CDR2: SQVTM, ANQGSEA. The CDR3 has 16 amino acids. The CDR3 DNA follows: TGCAGCGTCGAAATACTAGCGGGAGTGGGCACCTACGAGCAGTACTTC. Residues: CSVEILAGVGTYEQYF.

The gene calls are TRBV18 and TRBJ1-1, with no clear D. The CDR3 totals 16 residues. With 0 bases removed from V and 1 base from J, the gap between germline ends came to 12 bases. Germline V gene lookup returns CDR1 KGHSH and CDR2 LQKENI. This CDR3 reads CASSPPKGLENTEAFF. CDR3 sequence (DNA): TGTGCCAGCTCACCACCGAAGGGTTTGGAGAACACTGAAGCTTTCTTT.

The genes are TRBV18 and TRBJ2-5, with D perhaps matching TRBD1 or TRBD2 (6 bases each). V was clipped by 4 bases and J by 5 bases, with 17 bases between them. The CDR3 runs to 15 residues. CDR1 and CDR2 from the germline V gene are KGHSH and LQKENI. CDR3 sequence reads: CASSQSGGVAETQYF. CDR3 sequence (DNA): TGTGCCAGCTCACAGTCCGGGGGCGTGGCGGAGACCCAGTACTTC.

V and J are TRBV10-3 and TRBJ1-1; D possibly corresponds to TRBD1 (5 bases). Germline V gene sequence: CDR1 ENHRY, CDR2 SYGVKD. This CDR3 has 14 amino acids. V was clipped by 11 bases and J by 4 bases, with 20 bases between them. For the CDR3, the DNA is TGTGCCTCCGGGGCGGACGTGGGAAGCACTGAAGCTTTCTTT. This translates into CASGADVGSTEAFF.

The chain recombines TRBV4-3 with TRBJ2-7; D gene uncertain. Germline CDR1 LGHNA, CDR2 YSLEER. The CDR3 is 15 amino acids. V was cut by 6 bases and J by 1 base, with 16 bases left in between. CDR3 amino acids: CASSFMSDGSYEQYF. The DNA for the CDR3 is TGCGCCAGCAGTTTTATGTCTGATGGGTCCTACGAGCAGTACTTC.

The CDR3 region has the DNA TGCGCCAGCAGCCCAACAGGACCGTCGGACACTGAAGCTTTCTTT. Amino acid sequence: CASSPTGPSDTEAFF. The chain is built from TRBV5-1 and TRBJ1-1; D may be TRBD1 (5 bases). The V and J ends lost 4 bases and 3 bases respectively, with 16 bases between them. CDR1 is SGHRS, CDR2 YFSETQ, per germline. The CDR3 contains 15 residues.

The V gene is TRBV6-5, the J gene TRBJ1-2, with 10 bases aligning to TRBD1. From germline, CDR1 is MNHEY and CDR2 SVGAGI. Trimming cost V 0 bases and J 0 bases; bases outside gene matches: 1. This CDR3 has 16 residues. CDR3 amino acids: CASSYSGTGANYGYTF. DNA for the CDR3: TGTGCCAGCAGTTACTCCGGGACAGGGGCTAACTATGGCTACACCTTC.

This chain joins TRBV5-6 and TRBJ1-2, with D maybe TRBD1 (6 bases). The CDR3 length is 14 residues. The germline V and J ends were trimmed by 0 bases and 5 bases, with 11 bases remaining between them. Germline values: CDR1 SGHDT, CDR2 YYEEEE. The CDR3 loop reads CASSLGGPLYGYTF. DNA of the CDR3: TGTGCCAGCAGCTTGGGGGGGCCACTGTATGGCTACACCTTC.

The rearrangement uses TRBV28 and TRBJ2-2; D tentatively reads TRBD1 or TRBD2 (5 bases each). The CDR3 consists of 12 residues. Germline V gene sequence: CDR1 MDHEN, CDR2 SYDVKM. With 8 bases removed from V and 7 bases from J, the gap between germline ends came to 11 bases. This CDR3 reads CASQGGGGELFF. The CDR3, as DNA: TGTGCCAGCCAGGGTGGAGGCGGGGAGCTGTTTTTT.

V and J are TRBV7-2 and TRBJ2-7; D might be TRBD2 (5 bases). The CDR3 spans 14 residues. Deletions cut 1 base from V and 5 bases from J, with 12 bases between. In germline, CDR1 is SGHTA, CDR2 FQGNSA. The CDR3 loop is CASSLERLAHEQYF. CDR3 sequence (DNA): TGTGCCAGCAGCTTAGAGAGGCTAGCTCACGAGCAGTACTTC.

The chain links TRBV5-1 to TRBJ2-7; no clear D. Germline CDR1 and CDR2: SGHRS and YFSETQ. The CDR3 totals 16 residues. Trimming cost V 4 bases and J 1 base, with 18 bases left between them. CDR3 bases: TGCGCCAGCAGCCCGATTGACGGGCTTTCTTCCTACGAGCAGTACTTC. Encoded protein: CASSPIDGLSSYEQYF.

Concerning this clone: Within the sample, other DNA sequences also encode this same CDR3. The rearrangement joins TRBV30 to TRBJ2-7; TRBD1 might be the D (6 bases). Germline values: CDR1 GTSNPN, CDR2 SVGIG (reference sequence). The CDR3 sequence is 13 residues long. Trimming left V 2 bases short and J 1 base short, with 9 bases between. The CDR3 DNA is TGTGCCTGGAGTCTAGGGGGATCCTACGAGCAGTACTTC. This translates into CAWSLGGSYEQYF.

As for this clone: Other DNA sequences from this sample encode an identical CDR3 as well. The rearrangement links TRBV7-9 to TRBJ2-7, with TRBD2 as a possible D gene (5 bases). Trimming took 5 bases from V and 4 from J, leaving 9 bases between them. The V gene's germline CDR1 is SEHNR and CDR2 FQNEAQ (reference sequence). This CDR3 region has 12 residues. The CDR3 bases are TGTGCCAGCAGCCCCAGCGGTTACGAGCAGTACTTC. Its protein product is CASSPSGYEQYF.

For this clone: The same CDR3 is also encoded by other DNA sequences in this sample. V is TRBV19 and J is TRBJ2-1; D gene ambiguous. Germline V gives CDR1 LNHDA, CDR2 SQIVND (reference sequence). Between the trimmed V and J ends, which lost 3 bases and 6 bases, there was a span of 12 bases. The CDR3 has 14 amino acids. The CDR3 DNA is TGTGCCAGTAGTATCTTAGCCGGCATCAATGAGCAGTTCTTC. Translation: CASSILAGINEQFF. The variable domain in full, completed from reference TRBV19 and TRBJ2-1, reads DGGITQSPKYLFRKEGQNVTLSCEQNLNHDAMYWYRQDPGQGLRLIYYSQIVNDFQKGDIAEGYSVSREKKESFPLTVTSAQKNPTAFYLCASSILAGINEQFFGPGTRLTVL.